This T cell receptor beta chain is drawn from a study of blood T cell repertoires in COVID-19. Overall study context: Samples came from the United States, Italy and Spain, spanning acute and convalescent COVID-19.

TCRdb keeps only in-frame clones here, not all; method: immunoSEQ multiplex PCR. The sample contains about 29,000 clones, around 89% of which appear only once. The germline V and J ends were trimmed by 4 bases and 6 bases, with 10 bases remaining between them. The CDR3 is made up of 12 amino acids. Germline values: CDR1 KGHSY, CDR2 FQNENV. The material sequenced was peripheral blood. This sequence originates from a man older than 75 with acute or convalescent COVID-19. This rearrangement joins TRBV16 to TRBJ2-7; D unresolved. The chain's CDR3 is CASSRQWAEQYF. CDR3 DNA: TGTGCCAGCAGCCGTCAGTGGGCCGAGCAGTACTTC.